What follows are 4 T cell receptor beta chains derived from one specimen sequenced in a study of blood T cell repertoires in COVID-19. Produced via immunoSEQ multiplex PCR; TCRdb's table is partial and in-frame only. The data contain fewer than 250,000 clones, 65% to 85% of them seen just once; the ten biggest clones take up less than 3.5%. Sequences were obtained from peripheral blood. The receptors were sampled from a man aged 50 or older with active or convalescent COVID-19.

The CDR3 loop reads CASSLAAWDTTSYEQYF. The CDR3, as DNA: TGTGCCAGCAGCTTAGCGGCTTGGGACACAACCTCCTACGAGCAGTACTTC. The chain employs TRBV7-6 and TRBJ2-7; maybe TRBD1 (6 bases). Per germline, CDR1 SGHVS and CDR2 FNYEAQ. The CDR3 has 17 amino acids. V shed 0 bases and J shed 0 bases, with 15 bases lying between them.

V gene TRBV29-1 combines with J gene TRBJ2-2; 7 bases line up with TRBD1. The ends lost 6 bases at V and 2 bases at J; junction bases unmatched: 6. From germline, CDR1 is SQVTM and CDR2 ANQGSEA. This CDR3 spans 14 amino acids. This CDR3 is CSVKTGPNTGELFF. The DNA for the CDR3 is TGCAGCGTAAAGACAGGGCCAAACACCGGGGAGCTGTTTTTT.

This chain links TRBV6-5 with TRBJ2-1; 9 bases are a match to TRBD1. Looked up from germline, CDR1 is MNHEY and CDR2 is SVGAGI. The CDR3 is made up of 15 amino acids. The V and J ends lost 6 bases and 5 bases, in that order; junction bases with no gene match: 8. CDR3 sequence reads: CASRGTGTSHNEQFF. CDR3 DNA: TGTGCCAGCAGAGGGACAGGGACGAGTCACAATGAGCAGTTCTTC.

As concerns this clone: Relative to the germline gene, one junction end is altered; a read error may explain this. The genes are TRBV4-1 and TRBJ2-3; possibly TRBD1 for D (9 bases). CDR3 length: 18 residues. Per the germline V gene, CDR1 is MGHRA and CDR2 is YSYEKL. Written as DNA, the CDR3 is TGCGCCCGCAGACTACAGGGGGCGGCTAGCGGGTGGACAGATACGCAGTATTTT. Translated: CARRLQGAASGWTDTQYF.